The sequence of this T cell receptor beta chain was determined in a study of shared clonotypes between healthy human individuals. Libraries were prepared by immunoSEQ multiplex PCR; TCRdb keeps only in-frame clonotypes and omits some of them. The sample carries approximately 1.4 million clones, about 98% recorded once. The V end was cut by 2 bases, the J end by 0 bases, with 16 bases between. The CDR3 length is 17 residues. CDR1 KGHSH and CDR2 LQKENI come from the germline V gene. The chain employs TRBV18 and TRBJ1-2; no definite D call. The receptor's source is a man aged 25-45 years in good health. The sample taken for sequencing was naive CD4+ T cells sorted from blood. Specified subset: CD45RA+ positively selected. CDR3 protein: CASSPKRGPETNYGYTF. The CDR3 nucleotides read TGTGCCAGCTCACCAAAGCGGGGTCCGGAGACTAACTATGGCTACACCTTC.